This TCR beta chain was obtained from a study of beta chain features in type 1 diabetes. Study as a whole: Healthy donors, compared against patients, showed similar age, gender and cell yields.

This clone was seen a handful of times. The antigen is not known. Study observations and caveats: With patients and controls alike, PCR might favor shorter templates to an equal degree.

Expressed TCRB transcripts got sequenced, as all isolated RNA was reverse transcribed. Here immunoSEQ multiplex PCR was the method, and the copy in TCRdb shows in-frame clones only, minus some. The sample lists about 320,000 clones, 13% to 15% occurring once. Stem cell-like memory, regulatory, central memory and naive CD4+ cells were sorted via CD45RO/CCR7/CD25/CD127/CD95/CD27. The sequence derives from a young man in good health. Sequencing was done on a sample of central memory CD4+ T cells from blood.

Here the CDR3 reads CASRPRLGMNTEAFF. For the CDR3, the DNA is TGTGCCAGCAGGCCCAGGCTGGGCATGAACACTGAAGCTTTCTTT. J is TRBJ1-1 and V is TRBV5-6, with D unclear. CDR3 length: 15 residues. Trimming shortened V by 5 bases and J by 0 bases, and 14 bases separated the two germline ends. Germline CDR1 is SGHDT and CDR2 is YYEEEE.